This TCR beta chain came from a study of blood T cell repertoires in COVID-19. About the research overall: Both acute and convalescent COVID-19 samples were obtained from the United States, Italy and Spain. In each case, the material was cDNA or gDNA derived from T cells, B-cell-depleted T cells, or PBMCs.

In the source study's methods: For nucleated cells, counts were estimated from reference gene primer amplification. The protocol was immunoSEQ multiplex PCR, while the TCRdb copy is restricted to in-frame clones and leaves out a portion. V and J calls and clone size are copied from that table; D and trimming were computed from the DNA. The repertoire consists of under 200,000 clones, with 88% occurring once and the leading ten covering 1.5% to 2%. The junction had 4 bases not matched to a gene; V was cut back by 2 bases and J by 5 bases. In germline, CDR1 is SGHNT, CDR2 YYREEE (reference sequence). CDR3 length: 14 amino acids.

The specimen was peripheral blood. This chain links TRBV5-4 with TRBJ1-2, with TRBD1 identical over 9 bases. The sequence was obtained from a man between 18 and 29 years old with active or convalescent COVID-19. The CDR3 sequence: CASSFGTGNYGYTF. Written as DNA, the CDR3 is TGTGCCAGCAGCTTTGGGACAGGGAATTATGGCTACACCTTC. The variable domain in full, completed from reference TRBV5-4 and TRBJ1-2, reads ETGVTQSPTHLIKTRGQQVTLRCSSQSGHNTVSWYQQALGQGPQFIFQYYREEENGRGNFPPRFSGLQFPNYSSELNVNALELDDSALYLCASSFGTGNYGYTFGSGTRLTVV.